This TCR beta chain originates from a study of shared clonotypes between healthy human individuals. Study-level points and caveats: When naive CD4 clonotypes were compared across a handful of donors, roughly 4.9% were shared. Sequencing of the sorted subsets was shown by rarefaction to be incomplete despite large depth.

V was pared by 1 base and J by 0 bases, with 13 bases between. Germline lookup yields CDR1 SGHVS and CDR2 FQNEAQ. This CDR3 has 16 amino acids. At deep level, the assay was performed. Every immunoSEQ plate was one replicate of a subset's evenly spread DNA. Only in-frame clones appear in the TCRdb table, and some are missing; sequencing was by immunoSEQ multiplex PCR. The table lists roughly 1,600,000 clones, 98% of them singletons, with approximately 0.38% in the top ten. As concerns this clone: Its antigen is as yet unknown.

The chain recombines TRBV7-8 with TRBJ2-7, with D possibly being TRBD2 (5 bases). Sequencing used naive CD4+ T cells sorted from blood. Subset specified: CD45RA+ positively selected. The origin of this receptor is a man in his thirties or forties in good health. The CDR3 coding sequence is TGTGCCAGCAGCTTAGTAGTTGACGGGAACTCCTACGAGCAGTACTTC. This encodes CASSLVVDGNSYEQYF.